This is a list of T cell receptor beta chains from one sample in a study of control samples from healthy donors and cancer patients. Here immunoSEQ multiplex PCR was the method, and the copy in TCRdb shows in-frame clones only, minus some. This table has 150,000 to 170,000 clones, about 94% appearing once. The sample comprised blood. The origin of the receptors is a man aged 35-49 years in good health. CDR3s include the opening cysteine and the closing phenylalanine or tryptophan. A D gene is named only where the DNA matches it firmly. Only some rows state a clone size, as once, few, many or a class for expanded clones.

size: -; J: TRBJ2-3; V: TRBV7-6; D: TRBD1; CDR3: CASSLGTGVGTDTQYF; DNA: TGTGCCAGCAGCTTAGGAACAGGGGTTGGGACAGATACGCAGTATTTT
size: -; J: TRBJ2-5; V: TRBV11-2; D: -; CDR3: CASSLEIAPQETQYF; DNA: TGTGCCAGCAGCTTAGAAATAGCTCCCCAAGAGACCCAGTACTTC
size: once; J: TRBJ2-3; V: TRBV7-2; D: -; CDR3: CASPAGPSTDTQYF; DNA: TGTGCCAGCCCCGCGGGGCCGAGCACAGATACGCAGTATTTT
size: -; J: TRBJ2-7; V: TRBV19; D: TRBD2; CDR3: CASSERHLPIRGGSSYEQYF; DNA: TGTGCCAGTAGCGAGCGCCATCTCCCCATACGGGGCGGGAGCTCCTACGAGCAGTACTTC
size: -; J: TRBJ2-2; V: TRBV11-2; D: -; CDR3: CASSSYLSGVNTGELFF; DNA: TGTGCCAGCAGCTCCTACCTCTCGGGGGTAAACACCGGGGAGCTGTTTTTT
size: -; J: TRBJ1-2; V: TRBV6-5; D: -; CDR3: CASALGKAIYGYTF; DNA: TGTGCCAGTGCCTTGGGAAAAGCAATTTATGGCTACACCTTC
size: once; J: TRBJ1-1; V: TRBV28; D: -; CDR3: CASSLLGRFNTEAFF; DNA: TGTGCCAGCAGCCTTCTTGGACGGTTTAACACTGAAGCTTTCTTT
size: -; J: TRBJ1-1; V: TRBV19; D: TRBD1; CDR3: CASSPGQGATEAFF; DNA: TGTGCCAGTAGTCCAGGACAGGGGGCAACTGAAGCTTTCTTT
size: few; J: TRBJ1-2; V: TRBV5-4; D: TRBD1; CDR3: CASSFPAGGNYGYTF; DNA: TGTGCCAGCAGCTTCCCCGCAGGGGGGAACTATGGCTACACCTTC
size: once; J: TRBJ2-5; V: TRBV5-4; D: TRBD1; CDR3: CASSPGTGLETQYF; DNA: TGTGCCAGCAGCCCAGGGACAGGCCTAGAGACCCAGTACTTC
size: -; J: TRBJ2-7; V: TRBV6-2/TRBV6-3; D: -; CDR3: CASSYSWTEQYF; DNA: TGTGCCAGCAGTTACTCGTGGACAGAGCAGTACTTC
size: once; J: TRBJ1-3; V: TRBV28; D: -; CDR3: CASSPTGTIYF; DNA: TGTGCCAGCAGCCCGACAGGCACCATATATTTT
size: -; J: TRBJ1-1; V: TRBV11-2; D: -; CDR3: CASSLHLGGNTEAFF; DNA: TGTGCCAGCAGCCTCCATCTGGGGGGGAACACTGAAGCTTTCTTT
size: -; J: TRBJ1-6; V: TRBV25-1; D: TRBD1; CDR3: CATLGTGDSPLHF; DNA: TGTGCCACCCTAGGGACAGGGGATTCACCCCTCCACTTT
size: -; J: TRBJ1-5; V: TRBV7-2; D: -; CDR3: CASSLDLGRGQPQHF; DNA: TGTGCCAGCAGCTTAGATTTGGGGAGGGGACAGCCCCAGCATTTT
size: -; J: TRBJ2-3; V: TRBV15; D: TRBD2; CDR3: CATSREPSGGTDTQYF; DNA: TGTGCCACCAGCAGAGAACCTAGCGGGGGCACAGATACGCAGTATTTT
size: -; J: TRBJ1-4; V: TRBV7-9; D: -; CDR3: CASSLSASNEKLFF; DNA: TGTGCCAGCAGCTTATCAGCGAGTAATGAAAAACTGTTTTTT
size: -; J: TRBJ1-3; V: TRBV19; D: -; CDR3: CASSPMGHHSGNTIYF; DNA: TGTGCCAGTAGTCCGATGGGACATCACTCTGGAAACACCATATATTTT
size: -; J: TRBJ1-1; V: TRBV5-4; D: -; CDR3: CASSHQDTEAFF; DNA: TGTGCCAGCAGCCACCAGGACACTGAAGCTTTCTTT
size: once; J: TRBJ2-4; V: TRBV27; D: -; CDR3: CASSLSGNIQYF; DNA: TGTGCCAGCAGTTTATCGGGGAACATTCAGTACTTC
size: -; J: TRBJ1-1; V: TRBV30; D: -; CDR3: CAWSAPPLGAVEAFF; DNA: TGTGCCTGGAGTGCCCCCCCGCTCGGGGCGGTTGAAGCTTTCTTT
size: -; J: TRBJ2-5; V: TRBV5-8; D: -; CDR3: CASSSPRWGRQETQYF; DNA: TGTGCCAGCAGCTCCCCTCGCTGGGGCCGACAAGAGACCCAGTACTTC
size: -; J: TRBJ1-2; V: TRBV4-2; D: -; CDR3: CASSQDQLGAYGYTF; DNA: TGTGCCAGCAGCCAAGATCAACTCGGAGCCTATGGCTACACCTTC
size: -; J: TRBJ2-2; V: TRBV4-1; D: TRBD2; CDR3: CASSQIRSSGALTGELFF; DNA: TGCGCCAGCAGCCAAATAAGGAGTAGCGGGGCCCTCACCGGGGAGCTGTTTTTT
size: once; J: TRBJ2-3; V: TRBV5-6; D: TRBD2; CDR3: CASSFLLAGDTDTQYF; DNA: TGTGCCAGCAGCTTCCTACTAGCGGGGGACACAGATACGCAGTATTTT
size: -; J: TRBJ2-7; V: TRBV12-3/TRBV12-4; D: TRBD1; CDR3: CASSYTGAEQYF; DNA: TGTGCCAGCAGTTATACAGGGGCCGAGCAGTACTTC
size: -; J: TRBJ2-1; V: TRBV30; D: TRBD1; CDR3: CAWSSGTGFYNEQFF; DNA: TGTGCCTGGAGCTCCGGGACAGGGTTCTACAATGAGCAGTTCTTC
size: -; J: TRBJ1-1; V: TRBV4-3; D: -; CDR3: CASRQNPNTEAFF; DNA: TGCGCCAGCAGACAGAACCCGAACACTGAAGCTTTCTTT
size: -; J: TRBJ1-2; V: TRBV2; D: -; CDR3: CASSQGGLGYTF; DNA: TGTGCCAGCAGCCAGGGAGGGTTGGGCTACACCTTC
size: -; J: TRBJ2-5; V: TRBV30; D: -; CDR3: CAWSPLQETQYF; DNA: TGTGCCTGGAGTCCGCTGCAAGAGACCCAGTACTTC
size: -; J: TRBJ1-5; V: TRBV7-3; D: -; CDR3: CASSWQAENQPQHF; DNA: TGTGCCAGCAGCTGGCAGGCAGAGAATCAGCCCCAGCATTTT
size: -; J: TRBJ2-5; V: TRBV2; D: TRBD2; CDR3: CASSENISGETQYF; DNA: TGTGCCAGCAGTGAAAACATTAGCGGGGAGACCCAGTACTTC
size: -; J: TRBJ1-2; V: TRBV4-3; D: -; CDR3: CASSQEEGTGRYGYTF; DNA: TGCGCCAGCAGCCAAGAGGAGGGAACAGGGAGATATGGCTACACCTTC
size: -; J: TRBJ1-2; V: TRBV7-2; D: -; CDR3: CASSLSRGGYGYTF; DNA: TGTGCCAGCAGCTTATCGAGGGGGGGATATGGCTACACCTTC
size: -; J: TRBJ2-7; V: TRBV28; D: TRBD2; CDR3: CASSLLLAVYEQYF; DNA: TGTGCCAGCAGTTTATTGCTAGCGGTCTACGAGCAGTACTTC
size: -; J: TRBJ2-2; V: TRBV28; D: TRBD1; CDR3: CASSLGTANGGELFF; DNA: TGTGCCAGCAGTTTGGGGACAGCCAACGGCGGGGAGCTGTTTTTT
size: -; J: TRBJ1-1; V: TRBV28; D: -; CDR3: CASSSGGTEAFF; DNA: TGTGCCAGCAGTTCCGGGGGAACTGAAGCTTTCTTT
size: -; J: TRBJ1-2; V: TRBV9; D: -; CDR3: CASSEGNYGYTF; DNA: TGTGCCAGCAGCGAAGGGAACTATGGCTACACCTTC
size: -; J: TRBJ1-1; V: TRBV19; D: -; CDR3: CASSMTGMNTEAFF; DNA: TGTGCCAGTAGTATGACAGGTATGAACACTGAAGCTTTCTTT
size: -; J: TRBJ1-4; V: TRBV30; D: TRBD1; CDR3: CAWGSGQGGEKLFF; DNA: TGTGCCTGGGGATCCGGACAGGGAGGTGAAAAACTGTTTTTT
size: -; J: TRBJ2-7; V: TRBV9; D: -; CDR3: CASSVTEQYF; DNA: TGTGCCAGCAGCGTAACCGAGCAGTACTTC
size: -; J: TRBJ2-2; V: TRBV27; D: TRBD1; CDR3: CASSPRQGGELFF; DNA: TGTGCCAGCAGTCCGCGACAGGGAGGGGAGCTGTTTTTT
size: -; J: TRBJ2-7; V: TRBV6-5; D: -; CDR3: CASSRTRINPLEQYF; DNA: TGTGCCAGCAGTCGGACTCGGATAAACCCCCTCGAGCAGTACTTC
size: -; J: TRBJ1-1; V: TRBV4-1; D: -; CDR3: CASSQPLQTEAFF; DNA: TGCGCCAGCAGCCAACCCCTACAAACTGAAGCTTTCTTT
size: -; J: TRBJ2-7; V: TRBV4-1; D: -; CDR3: CASNLKYPSYEQYF; DNA: TGCGCCAGCAACCTAAAGTACCCCTCCTACGAGCAGTACTTC
size: -; J: TRBJ2-1; V: TRBV9; D: TRBD2; CDR3: CASSVTSGADEQFF; DNA: TGTGCCAGCAGCGTTACTAGCGGGGCCGATGAGCAGTTCTTC
size: -; J: TRBJ2-2; V: TRBV11-2; D: TRBD2; CDR3: CASSLVLAGITGELFF; DNA: TGTGCCAGCAGCTTAGTTCTAGCGGGGATAACCGGGGAGCTGTTTTTT
size: -; J: TRBJ1-2; V: TRBV28; D: -; CDR3: CSTRTPNYGYTF; DNA: TGCTCCACCCGGACACCTAACTATGGCTACACCTTC
size: -; J: TRBJ1-6; V: TRBV6-5; D: TRBD1; CDR3: CASTSGQTNSPLHF; DNA: TGTGCCAGCACCTCGGGACAGACTAATTCACCCCTCCACTTT